The subject of this entry is one T cell receptor beta chain. Which antigen it targets is not known. No clone much larger than this one lies a single base away; base qualities are absent. The method behind the library was the immunoSEQ multiplex PCR assay. The authors' analysis ran thus. A statistical classification framework was built for diagnosing cytomegalovirus status from the catalog of TCR beta chain sequences. In TCRdb, the immuneACCESS table is reduced to in-frame sequences with V and J assigned. These tables do not hold every clone; where another copy was compared, an unresolved V gene accounts for under half, and the others remain unexplained. The DNA was the basis for D and trimming; V, J and clone size are from that table. For this sample the table gives some 140,000 clones, of which about 88% were detected only once. The ten most abundant clones make up roughly 9.2% of the sample. This sample was taken from a study of cytomegalovirus exposure and HLA in healthy donors (dated by TCRdb to 2017 to 2019). A note on the overall study: According to a later analysis, one platform produced both the roughly 120 validation repertoires and the roughly 660 repertoires of the first cohort. To predict cytomegalovirus infection status, the study brought together high-throughput TCR immunosequencing, statistical association of individual TCRs with disease status, and machine learning. The study aimed to test whether signatures of past pathogen exposure could be identified by cataloging public T cell receptors. In addition to the first cohort of 650 to 800 subjects, a separate validation cohort of 130 or so different subjects was used. Here is what the overall study found, with its caveats: A later analysis had no HLA typing for the validation cohort, so co-occurrence there was scored across all 110 or so repertoires. Cytomegalovirus status was reported to be diagnosed by the classifier with high specificity and sensitivity in both the original and validation cohorts. Across donors, most TCR sequences were observed very rarely, whereas some public TCRs were present in many individuals. The study gave a list of some 150 TCR beta chains associated with cytomegalovirus. Three of the identified cytomegalovirus-associated TCR beta chains were confirmed in vitro to be specific for cytomegalovirus antigens. It was suggested by the authors that the approach could potentially be generalized to other disease states and immunological phenotypes. A later analysis found that TCRs clustered in the first cohort also tended to co-occur in the 120 validation repertoires, with roughly 95% of cluster scores above 0.

The CDR3 numbers 19 residues from cysteine through phenylalanine. The only DNA kept is the CDR3, 57 bases in frame from the first base. For this chain, trimming is 0 bases at the V end and 1 base at the J end, and the number of junction bases without a gene match is 12. Per the germline V gene, LGHNA is the CDR1 and YNFKEQ is the CDR2. Donors formed part of the validation cohort, which comprised 120 subjects and was distinct from the first cohort of several hundred subjects. The sequenced sample consisted of PBMCs. The sequence is built from TRBV4-2 and TRBJ2-4; TRBD1 agrees with 7 junctional bases. This sequence was found in a woman in her late teens or twenties in good health and CMV-seropositive. CDR3 reads: CASSQEKGTAPFAKNIQYF. The base sequence is TGTGCCAGCAGCCAAGAAAAGGGGACAGCGCCTTTCGCCAAAAACATTCAGTACTTC.